The source of this T cell receptor beta chain is a study of control samples from healthy donors and cancer patients. Per germline, CDR1 GTSNPN and CDR2 SVGIG (reference sequence). Trimming left V 1 base short and J 7 bases short, with 13 bases between. This CDR3 is 13 amino acids long. Clones were read by immunoSEQ multiplex PCR, and TCRdb kept only the in-frame ones, dropping some. The sample shows 130,000 or so clones, 70% to 90% of them seen only once. This TCR was recovered from a man aged 50 or older in good health. The sequencing input was blood. The chain employs TRBV30 and TRBJ2-5, with D hard to call. Here the CDR3 DNA reads TGTGCCTGGAGTGGGCGAGAAGGTGGGACCCAGTACTTC. It yields the protein CAWSGREGGTQYF. The full variable domain, completed using reference TRBV30 and TRBJ2-5, is SQTIHQWPATLVQPVGSPLSLECTVEGTSNPNLYWYRQAAGRGLQLLFYSVGIGQISSEVPQNLSASRPQDRQFILSSKKLLLSDSGFYLCAWSGREGGTQYFGPGTRLLVL.